The next 10 T cell receptor beta chains were all read from a single sample in a study of beta chain features in type 1 diabetes. Study-wide findings and caveats: For Type 1 diabetes patients, all four CD4+ subsets carried TCRB CDR3s that were moderately but significantly shorter.

These TCRs are of unknown antigen specificity. Reverse transcribing all isolated RNA meant expressed TCRB transcripts were sequenced. Libraries were prepared by immunoSEQ multiplex PCR; TCRdb keeps only in-frame clonotypes and omits some of them. The sample carries nearly 700,000 clones, roughly 12% recorded once. Sequenced sample: naive CD4+ T cells from blood. The receptors here all came from a man between 18 and 29 years old with type 1 diabetes.

This clone has only a few counts. The chain employs TRBV30 and TRBJ1-2; TRBD1 is a possible D gene (6 bases). Germline CDR1 and CDR2: GTSNPN and SVGIG (reference sequence). The CDR3 is 14 amino acids. Trimming pared 6 bases from V and 4 bases from J, leaving 18 bases between. The CDR3 protein is CACAARGGAYGYTF. The DNA for the CDR3 is TGTGCCTGCGCCGCCCGGGGGGGCGCCTATGGCTACACCTTC.

This clone showed up just a few times. The chain combines TRBV27 with TRBJ2-2; 7 bases align to TRBD1. CDR3 length: 15 residues. The junction had 7 bases not matched to a gene; V was cut back by 5 bases and J by 4 bases. Germline loops: CDR1 MNHEY, CDR2 SMNVEV (reference sequence). In DNA form, the CDR3 reads TGTGCCAGCAGTCCCGACAGGGACGGCACCGGGGAGCTGTTTTTT. Protein: CASSPDRDGTGELFF.

CDR3 nucleotide sequence: TGTGCCAGCGGGTCCCTTGGGGGCTACACCTTC. Encoded protein: CASGSLGGYTF. The chain recombines TRBV6-5 with TRBJ1-2; no definite D call. Trimming stripped 8 bases from V and 8 bases from J, with 12 bases between. The CDR3 length is 11 residues. Germline V gene data show CDR1 as MNHEY and CDR2 as SVGAGI.

J is TRBJ1-1 and V is TRBV4-1, with a weak D call TRBD1 (5 bases). The germline V and J ends were trimmed by 0 bases and 11 bases, with 13 bases remaining between them. The CDR3 covers 13 residues. Germline CDR1 reads MGHRA; CDR2 reads YSYEKL. CDR3 region: CASSQEAGTWAFF. The CDR3, as DNA: TGCGCCAGCAGCCAAGAGGCGGGGACCTGGGCTTTCTTT.

Only a few counts were recorded for this clone. The V and J genes are TRBV10-3 and TRBJ2-7; D call uncertain. Germline CDR1 is ENHRY and CDR2 is SYGVKD. This CDR3 has 12 residues. Between the trimmed V and J ends, which lost 5 bases and 3 bases, there was a span of 8 bases. The CDR3 coding sequence is TGTGCCATCAGTCCAGAATACTACGAGCAGTACTTC. Its protein product is CAISPEYYEQYF.

V usage is TRBV7-2 and J usage is TRBJ2-3, with a possible D match to TRBD2 (7 bases). The CDR3 is made up of 15 amino acids. Deletions cut 4 bases from V and 1 base from J, with 12 bases between. Per the germline V gene, CDR1 is SGHTA and CDR2 is FQGNSA. The CDR3 DNA follows: TGTGCCAGCAGCTCCATCGGGGGGCGCACAGATACGCAGTATTTT. This encodes CASSSIGGRTDTQYF.

In regard to this clone: The same CDR3 can be traced to other DNA sequences in this sample. The chain uses TRBV30 and TRBJ1-1, with unresolved D. CDR3 length: 15 residues. Germline CDR1 GTSNPN, CDR2 SVGIG (reference sequence). Deletions cut 0 bases from V and 2 bases from J, with 13 bases between. The CDR3 region is CAWSVLPGVNTEAFF. CDR3 nucleotides: TGTGCCTGGAGTGTACTACCCGGGGTCAACACTGAAGCTTTCTTT.

This clone was detected a few times. Other DNA sequences from this sample encode an identical CDR3 as well. The rearrangement links TRBV15 to TRBJ2-7; D perhaps matches TRBD2 (6 bases). CDR1 LNHNV and CDR2 YYDKDF come from the germline V gene (reference sequence). Between the trimmed V and J ends, which lost 0 bases and 2 bases, there was a span of 11 bases. The CDR3 covers 15 residues. The CDR3 DNA reads TGTGCCACCAGCAGAGATTTGGCGGGAACCTACGAGCAGTACTTC. It encodes CATSRDLAGTYEQYF.

V usage is TRBV6-1 and J usage is TRBJ2-1; weak D call: TRBD1 (5 bases). V was pared by 5 bases and J by 2 bases, with 13 bases between. This CDR3 spans 15 amino acids. Germline CDR1 is MNHNS and CDR2 is SASEGT. The CDR3 sequence is CASSTTGTTYNEQFF. CDR3 DNA: TGTGCCAGCAGTACAACAGGTACCACCTACAATGAGCAGTTCTTC.

The rearrangement uses TRBV30 and TRBJ1-4; no firm D call. There are 14 residues in the CDR3. CDR1 is GTSNPN, CDR2 SVGIG, per germline (reference sequence). Trimming removed 3 bases at V and 0 bases at J, with 8 bases between. The CDR3 bases are TGTGCCTGGAGCCGGGGAGCAACTAATGAAAAACTGTTTTTT. This translates into CAWSRGATNEKLFF.